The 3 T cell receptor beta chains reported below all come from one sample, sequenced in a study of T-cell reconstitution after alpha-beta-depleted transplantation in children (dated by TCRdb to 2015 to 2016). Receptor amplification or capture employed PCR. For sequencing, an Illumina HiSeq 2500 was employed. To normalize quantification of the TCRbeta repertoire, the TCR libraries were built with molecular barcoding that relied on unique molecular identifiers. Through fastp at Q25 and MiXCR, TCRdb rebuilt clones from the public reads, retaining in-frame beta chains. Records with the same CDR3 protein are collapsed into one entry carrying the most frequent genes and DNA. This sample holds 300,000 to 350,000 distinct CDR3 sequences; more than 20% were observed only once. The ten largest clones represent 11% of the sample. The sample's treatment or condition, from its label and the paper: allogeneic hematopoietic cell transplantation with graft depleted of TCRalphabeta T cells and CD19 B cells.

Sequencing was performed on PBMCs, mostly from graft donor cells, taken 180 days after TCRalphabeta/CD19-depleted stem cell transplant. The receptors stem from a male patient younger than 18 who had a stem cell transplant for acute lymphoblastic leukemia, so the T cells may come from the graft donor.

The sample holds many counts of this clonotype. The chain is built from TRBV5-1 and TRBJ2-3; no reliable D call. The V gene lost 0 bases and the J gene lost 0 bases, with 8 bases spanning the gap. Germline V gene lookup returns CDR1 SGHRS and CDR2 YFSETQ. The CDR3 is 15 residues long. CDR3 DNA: TGCGCCAGCAGCTTGGTTCGCAGAAGCACAGATACGCAGTATTTT. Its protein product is CASSLVRRSTDTQYF.

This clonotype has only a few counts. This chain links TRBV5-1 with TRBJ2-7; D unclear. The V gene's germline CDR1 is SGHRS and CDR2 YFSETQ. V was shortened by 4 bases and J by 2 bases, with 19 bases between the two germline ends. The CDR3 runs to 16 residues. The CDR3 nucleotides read TGCGCCAGCAGCGATGATGGGTTTACGGCCACCTACGAGCAGTACTTC. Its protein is CASSDDGFTATYEQYF.

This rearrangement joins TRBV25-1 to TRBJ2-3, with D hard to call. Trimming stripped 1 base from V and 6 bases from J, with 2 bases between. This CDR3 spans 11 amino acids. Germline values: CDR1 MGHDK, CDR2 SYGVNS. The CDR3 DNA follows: TGTGCCAGCAGTGAATTGGATACGCAGTATTTT. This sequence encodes CASSELDTQYF.